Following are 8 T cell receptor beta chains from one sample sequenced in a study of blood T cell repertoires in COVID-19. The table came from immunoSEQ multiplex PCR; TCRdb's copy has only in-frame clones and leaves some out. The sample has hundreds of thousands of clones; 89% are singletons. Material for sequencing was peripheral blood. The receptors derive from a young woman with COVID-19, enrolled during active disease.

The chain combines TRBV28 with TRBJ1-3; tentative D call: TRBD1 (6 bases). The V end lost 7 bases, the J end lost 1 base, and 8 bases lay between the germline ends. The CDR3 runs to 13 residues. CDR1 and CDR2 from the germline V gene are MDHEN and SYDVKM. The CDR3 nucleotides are TGTGCCAGCACCACAGGGTCTGGAAACACCATATATTTT. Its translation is CASTTGSGNTIYF.

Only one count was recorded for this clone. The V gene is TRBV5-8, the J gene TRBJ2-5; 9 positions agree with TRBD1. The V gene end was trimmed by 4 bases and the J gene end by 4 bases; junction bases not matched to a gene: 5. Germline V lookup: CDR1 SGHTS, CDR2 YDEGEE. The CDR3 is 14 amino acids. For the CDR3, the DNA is TGTGCCAGCAGCCCCGGGACAGGGCCAGAGACCCAGTACTTC. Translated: CASSPGTGPETQYF.

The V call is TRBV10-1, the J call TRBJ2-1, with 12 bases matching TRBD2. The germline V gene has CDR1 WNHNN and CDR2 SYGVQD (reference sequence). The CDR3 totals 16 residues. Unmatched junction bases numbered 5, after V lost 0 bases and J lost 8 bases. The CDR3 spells CASSESPSGRADEQFF. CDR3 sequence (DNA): TGCGCCAGCAGTGAGTCGCCTAGCGGGAGGGCCGATGAGCAGTTCTTC.

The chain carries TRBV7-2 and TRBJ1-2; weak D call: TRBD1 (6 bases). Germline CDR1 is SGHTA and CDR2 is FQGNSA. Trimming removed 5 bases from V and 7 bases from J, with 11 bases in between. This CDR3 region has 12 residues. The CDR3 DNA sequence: TGTGCCAGCAGCCCGACAGGCGCTGGCTACACCTTC. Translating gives CASSPTGAGYTF.

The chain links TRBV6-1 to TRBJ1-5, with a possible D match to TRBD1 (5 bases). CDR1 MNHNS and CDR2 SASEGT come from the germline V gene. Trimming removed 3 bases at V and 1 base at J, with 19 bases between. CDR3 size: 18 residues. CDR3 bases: TGTGCCAGCAGTGATAGGGCAGGGTGGTGGAGCAGCAATCAGCCCCAGCATTTT. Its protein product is CASSDRAGWWSSNQPQHF.

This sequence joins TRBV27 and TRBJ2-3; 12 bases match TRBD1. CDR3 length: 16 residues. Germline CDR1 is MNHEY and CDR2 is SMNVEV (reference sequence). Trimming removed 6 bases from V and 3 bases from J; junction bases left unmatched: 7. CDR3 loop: CASSLGTGGFTDTQYF. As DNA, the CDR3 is TGTGCCAGCAGCTTGGGGACAGGGGGCTTTACAGATACGCAGTATTTT.

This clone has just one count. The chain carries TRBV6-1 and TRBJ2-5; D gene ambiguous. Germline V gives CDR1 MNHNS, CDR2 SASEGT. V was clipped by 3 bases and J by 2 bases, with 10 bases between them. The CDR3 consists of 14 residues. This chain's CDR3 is CASSDLAEQETQYF. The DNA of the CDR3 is TGTGCCAGCAGTGATCTGGCGGAACAAGAGACCCAGTACTTC.

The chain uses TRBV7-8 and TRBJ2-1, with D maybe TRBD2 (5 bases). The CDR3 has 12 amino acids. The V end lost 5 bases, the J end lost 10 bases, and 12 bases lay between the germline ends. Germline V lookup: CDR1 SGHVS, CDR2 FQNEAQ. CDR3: CASSVTSKEQFF. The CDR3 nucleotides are TGTGCCAGCAGCGTCACTAGTAAGGAGCAGTTCTTC.